This T cell receptor beta chain appears in the sequencing data of a study of T-cell memory formation after mild COVID-19 (dated by TCRdb to about 2021). About the study as a whole: TCR sequence clusters from the two donors were largely donor specific. Two young, previously healthy adult volunteers made up the cohort, one male and one female. T-cell clones expanding and contracting after mild COVID-19 in a couple of donors were tracked by longitudinal TCRalpha and TCRbeta repertoire sequencing.

Ficoll-Paque density gradient centrifugation was used to isolate PBMCs. For sequencing, an Illumina NovaSeq 6000 was employed. Using 5'RACE with constant-segment primers, TCRalpha and TCRbeta cDNA libraries were constructed, with sample barcodes and unique molecular identifiers added in the process. RNA was extracted from every sample with Trizol reagent. Amplification of the libraries took two PCR steps, and the second step added a second sample barcode plus Illumina TruSeq adapters. Libraries were sequenced on an Illumina NovaSeq with 2 x 150 bp paired-end reads. In the original analysis: Reads were demultiplexed and collapsed into UMI-guided consensus sequences with migec v1.2.7. With mixcr v2.1.11, UMI consensuses were aligned to TRA and TRB V and J templates and assembled into clonotypes. A clonotype was counted as expanded or contracted only when both edgeR and NoisET called the clonotype significant, with the noise models trained on biological replicates. For edgeR calls, the cutoffs were a false discovery rate-adjusted p below 0.01 and a log2 fold-change threshold of 1. As an exploratory analysis of dynamics, max-normalized trajectories of the 1000 most abundant clonotypes were examined by PCA with hierarchical clustering. Separately sequenced CD4+ and CD8+ repertoires were used to assign the CD4 or CD8 phenotype of responding clones. TCRdb reran the public reads through fastp at Q25 and MiXCR, keeping productive beta chains. A single entry per CDR3 protein holds the most common genes and DNA from its merged rows. TCRdb, not the authors, supplied the V and J calls. The sample includes approximately 190,000 distinct CDR3 sequences, with around 19% observed a single time. Of the sample, roughly 2.4% is held by the ten largest clones.

General conclusions and limits of the study: Balanced CD4/CD8 phenotypes were observed for clones contracting from day 15 to 85, whereas a bias towards CD4+ was observed for a second wave of clones expanding from day 15 to 37. Some responding clones were detected in pre-infection memory, suggesting pre-existing cross-reactive memory T cells joined the SARS-CoV-2 response. Contracting CD4+ clones were found mainly in CM and EM memory subsets, while CD8+ clones were enriched in EMRA. Whether the second-wave clones peaking on day 37 were SARS-CoV-2 specific was not confirmed. Only two mild cases were covered in the study, and larger cohorts including severe cases with pre-infection samples were considered necessary.

For this clonotype: This clone's antigen is unknown. Base qualities were left out, and no much larger clone turns up one base away.

V has 8 bases trimmed and J has 4 bases trimmed; junction bases matching no gene number 11. From its cysteine to its phenylalanine, the CDR3 spans 15 amino acids. Solely the CDR3 DNA is kept, with 45 bases framed from the first base. The sequence joins TRBV12-3 or TRBV12-4 to TRBJ2-7, and 10 bases in between align with TRBD1. Sequenced material: PBMCs or a T cell subset sorted from them (not recorded which). The sequence derives from an adult woman who had mild COVID-19 (a few samples of this study predate the infection). The sample titles of this study are shuffled in the database, so cell type and time point are left out; the donor was told from shared clones. The DNA sequence is given as TGTGCCAGCGGGACAGGGGATCCCGGGGGGTACGAGCAGTACTTC. Translated, it reads CASGTGDPGGYEQYF.